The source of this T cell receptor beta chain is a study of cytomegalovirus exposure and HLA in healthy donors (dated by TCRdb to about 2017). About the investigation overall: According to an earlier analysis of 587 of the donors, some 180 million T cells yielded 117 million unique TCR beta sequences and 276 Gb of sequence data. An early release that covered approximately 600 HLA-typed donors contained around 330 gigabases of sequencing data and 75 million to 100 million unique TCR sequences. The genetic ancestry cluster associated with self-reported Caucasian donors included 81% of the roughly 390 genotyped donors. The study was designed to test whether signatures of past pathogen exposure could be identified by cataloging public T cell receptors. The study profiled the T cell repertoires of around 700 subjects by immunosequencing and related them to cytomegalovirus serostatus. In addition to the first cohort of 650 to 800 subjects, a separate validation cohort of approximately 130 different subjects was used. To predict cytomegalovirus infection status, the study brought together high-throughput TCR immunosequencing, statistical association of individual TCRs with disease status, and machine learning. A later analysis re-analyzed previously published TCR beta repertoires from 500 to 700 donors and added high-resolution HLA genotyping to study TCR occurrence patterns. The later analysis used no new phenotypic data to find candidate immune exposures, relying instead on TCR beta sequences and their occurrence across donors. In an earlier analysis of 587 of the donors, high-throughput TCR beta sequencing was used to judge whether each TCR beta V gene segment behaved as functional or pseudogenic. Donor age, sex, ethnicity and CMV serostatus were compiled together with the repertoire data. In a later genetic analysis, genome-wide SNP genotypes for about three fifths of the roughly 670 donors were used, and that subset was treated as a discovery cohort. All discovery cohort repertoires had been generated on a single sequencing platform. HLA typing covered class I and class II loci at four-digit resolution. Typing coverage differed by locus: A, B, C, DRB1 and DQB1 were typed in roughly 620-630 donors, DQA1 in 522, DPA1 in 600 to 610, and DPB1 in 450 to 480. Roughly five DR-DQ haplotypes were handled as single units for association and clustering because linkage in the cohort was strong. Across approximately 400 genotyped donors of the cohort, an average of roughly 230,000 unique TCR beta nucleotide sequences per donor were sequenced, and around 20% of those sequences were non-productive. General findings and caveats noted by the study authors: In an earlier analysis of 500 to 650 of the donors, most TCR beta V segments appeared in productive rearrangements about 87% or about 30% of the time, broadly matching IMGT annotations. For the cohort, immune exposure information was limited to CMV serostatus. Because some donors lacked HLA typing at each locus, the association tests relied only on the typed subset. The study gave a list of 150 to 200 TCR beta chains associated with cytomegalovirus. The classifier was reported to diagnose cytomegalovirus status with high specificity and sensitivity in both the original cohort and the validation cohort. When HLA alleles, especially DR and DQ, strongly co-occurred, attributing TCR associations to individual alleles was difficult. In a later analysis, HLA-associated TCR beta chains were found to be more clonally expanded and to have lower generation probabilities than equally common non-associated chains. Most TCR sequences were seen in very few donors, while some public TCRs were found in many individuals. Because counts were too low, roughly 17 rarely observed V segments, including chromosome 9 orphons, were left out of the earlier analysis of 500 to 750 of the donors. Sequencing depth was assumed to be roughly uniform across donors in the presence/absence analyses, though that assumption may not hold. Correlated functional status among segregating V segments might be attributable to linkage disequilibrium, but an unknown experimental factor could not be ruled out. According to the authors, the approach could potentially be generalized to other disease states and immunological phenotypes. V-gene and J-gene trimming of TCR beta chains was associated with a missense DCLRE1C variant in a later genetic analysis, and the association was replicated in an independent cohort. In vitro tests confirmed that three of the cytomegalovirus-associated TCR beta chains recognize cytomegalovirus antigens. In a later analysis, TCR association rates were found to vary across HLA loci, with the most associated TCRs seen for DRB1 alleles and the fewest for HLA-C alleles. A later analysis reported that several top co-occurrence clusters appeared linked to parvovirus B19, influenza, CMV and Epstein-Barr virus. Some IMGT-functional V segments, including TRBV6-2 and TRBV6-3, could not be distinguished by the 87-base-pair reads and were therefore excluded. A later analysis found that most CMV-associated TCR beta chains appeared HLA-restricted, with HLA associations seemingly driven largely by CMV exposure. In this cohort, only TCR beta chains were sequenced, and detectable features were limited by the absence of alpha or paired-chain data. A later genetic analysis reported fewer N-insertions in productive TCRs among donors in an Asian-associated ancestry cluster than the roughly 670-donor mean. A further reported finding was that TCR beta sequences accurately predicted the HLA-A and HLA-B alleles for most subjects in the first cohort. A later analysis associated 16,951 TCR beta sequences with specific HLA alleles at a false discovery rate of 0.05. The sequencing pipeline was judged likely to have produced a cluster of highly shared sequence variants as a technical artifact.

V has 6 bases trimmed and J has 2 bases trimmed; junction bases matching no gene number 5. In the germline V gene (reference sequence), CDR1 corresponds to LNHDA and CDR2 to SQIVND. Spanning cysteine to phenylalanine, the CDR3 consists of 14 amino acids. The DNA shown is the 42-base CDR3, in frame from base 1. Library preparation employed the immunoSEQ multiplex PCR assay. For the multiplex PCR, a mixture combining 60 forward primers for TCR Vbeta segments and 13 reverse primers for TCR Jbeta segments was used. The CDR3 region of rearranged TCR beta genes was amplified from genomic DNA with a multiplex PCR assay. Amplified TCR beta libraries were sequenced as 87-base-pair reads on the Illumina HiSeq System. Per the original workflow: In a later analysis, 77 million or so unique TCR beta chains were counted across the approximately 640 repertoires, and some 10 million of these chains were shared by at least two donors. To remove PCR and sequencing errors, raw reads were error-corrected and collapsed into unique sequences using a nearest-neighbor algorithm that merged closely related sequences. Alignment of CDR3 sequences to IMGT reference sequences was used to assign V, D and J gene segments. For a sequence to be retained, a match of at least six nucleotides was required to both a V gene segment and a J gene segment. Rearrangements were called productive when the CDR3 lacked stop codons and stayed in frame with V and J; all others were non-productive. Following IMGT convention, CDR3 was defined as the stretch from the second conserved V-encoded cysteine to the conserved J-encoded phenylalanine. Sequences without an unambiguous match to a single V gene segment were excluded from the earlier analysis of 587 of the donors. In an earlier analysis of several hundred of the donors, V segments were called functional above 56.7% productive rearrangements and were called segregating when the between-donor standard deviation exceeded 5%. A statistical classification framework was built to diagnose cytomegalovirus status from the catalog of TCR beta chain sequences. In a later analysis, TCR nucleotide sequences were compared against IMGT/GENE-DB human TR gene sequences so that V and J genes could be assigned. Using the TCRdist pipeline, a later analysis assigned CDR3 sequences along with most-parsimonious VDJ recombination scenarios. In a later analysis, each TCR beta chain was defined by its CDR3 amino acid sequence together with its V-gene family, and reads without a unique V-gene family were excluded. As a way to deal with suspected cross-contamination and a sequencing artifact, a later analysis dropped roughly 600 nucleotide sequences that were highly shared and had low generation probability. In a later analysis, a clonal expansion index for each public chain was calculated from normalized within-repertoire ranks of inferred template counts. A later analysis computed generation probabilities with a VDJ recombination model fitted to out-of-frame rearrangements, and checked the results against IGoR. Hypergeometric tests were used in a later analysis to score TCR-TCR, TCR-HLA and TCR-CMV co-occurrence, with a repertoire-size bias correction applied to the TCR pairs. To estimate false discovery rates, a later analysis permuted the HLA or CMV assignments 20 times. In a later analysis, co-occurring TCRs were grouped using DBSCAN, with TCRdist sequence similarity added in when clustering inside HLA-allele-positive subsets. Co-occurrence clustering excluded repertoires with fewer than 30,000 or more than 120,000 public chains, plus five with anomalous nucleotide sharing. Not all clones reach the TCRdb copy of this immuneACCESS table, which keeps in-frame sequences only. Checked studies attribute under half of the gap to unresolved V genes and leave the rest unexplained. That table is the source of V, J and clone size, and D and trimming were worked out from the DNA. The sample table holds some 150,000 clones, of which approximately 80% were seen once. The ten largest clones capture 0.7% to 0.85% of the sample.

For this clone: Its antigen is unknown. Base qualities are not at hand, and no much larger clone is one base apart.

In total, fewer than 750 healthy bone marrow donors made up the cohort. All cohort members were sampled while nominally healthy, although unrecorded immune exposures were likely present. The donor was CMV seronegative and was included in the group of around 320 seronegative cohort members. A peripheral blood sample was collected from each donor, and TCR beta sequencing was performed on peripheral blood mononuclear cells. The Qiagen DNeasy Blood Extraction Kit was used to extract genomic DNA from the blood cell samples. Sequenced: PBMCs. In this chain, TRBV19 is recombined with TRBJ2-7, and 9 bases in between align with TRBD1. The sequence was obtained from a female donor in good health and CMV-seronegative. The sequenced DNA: TGTGCCAGTAGGACAGGGGGGCGACCCTACGAGCAGTACTTC. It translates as CASRTGGRPYEQYF.